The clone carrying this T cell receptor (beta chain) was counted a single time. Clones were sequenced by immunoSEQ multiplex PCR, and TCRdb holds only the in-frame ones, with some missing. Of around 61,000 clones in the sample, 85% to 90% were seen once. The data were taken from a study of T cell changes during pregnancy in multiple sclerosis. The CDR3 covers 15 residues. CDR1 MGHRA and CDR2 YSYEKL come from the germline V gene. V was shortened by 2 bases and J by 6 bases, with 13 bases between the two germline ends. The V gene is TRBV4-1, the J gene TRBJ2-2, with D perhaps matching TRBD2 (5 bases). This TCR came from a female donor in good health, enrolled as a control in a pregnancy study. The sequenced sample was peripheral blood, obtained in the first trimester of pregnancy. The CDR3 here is CASSQRAAAAGELFF. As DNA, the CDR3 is TGCGCCAGCAGCCAACGAGCGGCGGCCGCCGGGGAGCTGTTTTTT.